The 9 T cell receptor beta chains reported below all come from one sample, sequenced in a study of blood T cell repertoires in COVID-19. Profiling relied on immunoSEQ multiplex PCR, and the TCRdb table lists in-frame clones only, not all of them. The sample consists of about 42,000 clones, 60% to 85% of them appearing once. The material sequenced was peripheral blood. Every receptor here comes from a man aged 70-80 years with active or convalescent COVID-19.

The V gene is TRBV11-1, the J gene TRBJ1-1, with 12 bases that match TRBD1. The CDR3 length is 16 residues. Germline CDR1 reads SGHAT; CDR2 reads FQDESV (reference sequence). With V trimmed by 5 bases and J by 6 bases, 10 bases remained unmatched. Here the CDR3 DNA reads TGTGCCAGCAGCCCCTATGTGGGACAGGGGGCCCCTGAAGCTTTCTTT. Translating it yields CASSPYVGQGAPEAFF.

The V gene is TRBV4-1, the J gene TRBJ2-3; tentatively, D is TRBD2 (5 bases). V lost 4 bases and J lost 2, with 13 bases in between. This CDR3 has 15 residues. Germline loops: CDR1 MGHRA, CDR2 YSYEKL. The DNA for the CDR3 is TGCGCCAGCAGCCCCAACCGACTAACCACAGATACGCAGTATTTT. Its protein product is CASSPNRLTTDTQYF.

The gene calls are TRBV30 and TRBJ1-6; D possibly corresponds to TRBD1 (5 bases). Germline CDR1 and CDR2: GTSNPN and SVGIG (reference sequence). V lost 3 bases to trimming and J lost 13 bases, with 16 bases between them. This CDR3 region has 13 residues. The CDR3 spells CAWRPRQIYPLHF. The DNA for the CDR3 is TGTGCCTGGAGGCCTAGACAGATTTATCCCCTCCACTTT.

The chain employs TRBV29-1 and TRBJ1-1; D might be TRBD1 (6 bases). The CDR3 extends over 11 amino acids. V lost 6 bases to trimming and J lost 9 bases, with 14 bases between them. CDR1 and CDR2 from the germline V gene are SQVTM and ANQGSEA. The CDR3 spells CSVGIDRKAFF. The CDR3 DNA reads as TGCAGCGTAGGGATCGACAGGAAAGCTTTCTTT.

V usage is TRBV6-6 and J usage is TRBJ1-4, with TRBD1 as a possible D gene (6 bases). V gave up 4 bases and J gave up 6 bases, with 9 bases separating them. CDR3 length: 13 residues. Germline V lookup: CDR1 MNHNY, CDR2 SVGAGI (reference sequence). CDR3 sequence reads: CASSWNRDEKLFF. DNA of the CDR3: TGTGCCAGCAGTTGGAACAGGGATGAAAAACTGTTTTTT.

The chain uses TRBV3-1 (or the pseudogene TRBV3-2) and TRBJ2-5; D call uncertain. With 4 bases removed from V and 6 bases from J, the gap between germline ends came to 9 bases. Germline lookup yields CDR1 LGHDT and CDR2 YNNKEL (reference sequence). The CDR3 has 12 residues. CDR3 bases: TGTGCCAGCAGCCCCTTTGGCCAGACCCAGTACTTC. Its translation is CASSPFGQTQYF.

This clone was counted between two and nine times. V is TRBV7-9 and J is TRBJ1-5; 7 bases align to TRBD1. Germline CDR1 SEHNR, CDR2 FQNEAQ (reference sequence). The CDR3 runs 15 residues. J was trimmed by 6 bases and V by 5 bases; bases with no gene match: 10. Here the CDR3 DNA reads TGTGCCAGCAGCCGCGGTGACAGGGATACTCAGCCCCAGCATTTT. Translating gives CASSRGDRDTQPQHF. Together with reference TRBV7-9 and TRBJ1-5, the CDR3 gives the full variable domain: DTGVSQNPRHKITKRGQNVTFRCDPISEHNRLYWYRQTLGQGPEFLTYFQNEAQLEKSRLLSDRFSAERPKGSFSTLEIQRTEQGDSAMYLCASSRGDRDTQPQHFGDGTRLSIL.

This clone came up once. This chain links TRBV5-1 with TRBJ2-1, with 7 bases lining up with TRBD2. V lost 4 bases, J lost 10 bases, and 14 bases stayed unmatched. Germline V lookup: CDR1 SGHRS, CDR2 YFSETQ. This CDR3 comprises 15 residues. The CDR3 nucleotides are TGCGCCAGCAGCCCAAGCGGGACCTTTGTAGGGGAGCAGTTCTTC. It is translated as CASSPSGTFVGEQFF.

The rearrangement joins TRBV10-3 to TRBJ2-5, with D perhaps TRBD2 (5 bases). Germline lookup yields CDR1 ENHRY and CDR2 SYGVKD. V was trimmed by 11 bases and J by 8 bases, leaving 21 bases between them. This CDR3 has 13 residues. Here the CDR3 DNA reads TGTGCCGTCGCAGAAATAGCTCGGGAAACCCAGTACTTC. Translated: CAVAEIARETQYF.